The clone carrying this T cell receptor (beta chain) was recorded only once. Adults between about 18 and 95 years of age took part from some 25 US areas. Assignment of participants to cohorts was predicated upon participant-reported clinical history. Per the authors' pipeline: From reference gene primer amplification, estimates of nucleated cell counts were derived. Sequencing used immunoSEQ multiplex PCR; TCRdb keeps in-frame clones, though not all of them. V, J and clone size are those of that table, while D and trimming were read from the DNA. Altogether more than 300,000 clones are present, more than 75% being singletons, with the ten largest covering less than 1.5%. This CDR3 spans 15 amino acids. The V segment lost 6 bases and the J segment 0 bases; nucleotides outside the gene matches: 2. Germline-derived CDR1 and CDR2 are MNHEY and SVGAGI. This entry is derived from a study of blood T cell repertoires in COVID-19. Across the study: T cells, B-cell-depleted T cells, or PBMCs provided the cDNA or gDNA that served as material.

The chain employs TRBV6-5 and TRBJ1-6; 7 nucleotides line up with TRBD1. The sequence derives from a woman under 30 who had recovered from COVID-19. Sequencing was carried out using PBMCs or T cells enriched from blood (not recorded which). This CDR3 reads CASRGQASYNSPLHF. The CDR3 coding sequence is TGTGCCAGCAGAGGACAGGCCTCCTATAATTCACCCCTCCACTTT.